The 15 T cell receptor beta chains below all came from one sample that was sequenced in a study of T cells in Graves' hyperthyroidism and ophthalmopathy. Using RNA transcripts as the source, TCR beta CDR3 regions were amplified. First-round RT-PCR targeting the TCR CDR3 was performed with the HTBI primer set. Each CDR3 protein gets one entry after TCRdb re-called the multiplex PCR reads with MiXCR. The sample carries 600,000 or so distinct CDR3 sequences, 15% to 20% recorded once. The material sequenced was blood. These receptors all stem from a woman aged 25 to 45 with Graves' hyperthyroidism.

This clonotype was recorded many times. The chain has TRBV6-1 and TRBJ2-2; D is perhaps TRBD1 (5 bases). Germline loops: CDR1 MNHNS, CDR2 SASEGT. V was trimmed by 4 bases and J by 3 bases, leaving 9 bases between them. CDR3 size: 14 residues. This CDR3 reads CASSVPGYTGELFF. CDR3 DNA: TGTGCCAGCAGTGTTCCAGGGTACACCGGGGAGCTGTTTTTT.

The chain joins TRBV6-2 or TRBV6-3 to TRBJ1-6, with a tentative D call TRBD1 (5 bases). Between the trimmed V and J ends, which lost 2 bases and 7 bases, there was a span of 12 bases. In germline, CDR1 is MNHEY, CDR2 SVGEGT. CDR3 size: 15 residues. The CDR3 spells CASSYGPPGNSPLHF. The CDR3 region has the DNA TGTGCCAGCAGTTACGGCCCGCCAGGGAATTCACCCCTCCACTTT.

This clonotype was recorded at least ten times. The CDR3 coding sequence is TGTGCCAGCTCACCAGGGCTAGCGGGTGGATCAGGAGGTGAGCAGTTCTTC. Encoded protein: CASSPGLAGGSGGEQFF. The chain recombines TRBV18 with TRBJ2-1, with 8 bases fitting TRBD2. The V gene's germline CDR1 is KGHSH and CDR2 LQKENI. V lost 2 bases and J lost 9; bases outside the gene matches: 15. CDR3 size: 17 residues.

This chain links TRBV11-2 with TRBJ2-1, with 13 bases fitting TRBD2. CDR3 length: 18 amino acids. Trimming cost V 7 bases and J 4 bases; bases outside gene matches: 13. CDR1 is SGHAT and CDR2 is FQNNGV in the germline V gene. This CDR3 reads CASNTGGLAGQAYNEQFF. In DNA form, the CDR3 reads TGTGCCAGCAACACAGGGGGACTAGCGGGACAAGCGTACAATGAGCAGTTCTTC.

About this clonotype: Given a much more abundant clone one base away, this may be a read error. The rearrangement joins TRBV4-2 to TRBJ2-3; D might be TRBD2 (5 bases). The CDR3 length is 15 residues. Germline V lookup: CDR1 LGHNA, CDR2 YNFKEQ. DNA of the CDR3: TGTGCCAGCAGCCAAGAGGACTCCTACACAGATTCGCAGTATTTT. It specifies CASSQEDSYTDSQYF.

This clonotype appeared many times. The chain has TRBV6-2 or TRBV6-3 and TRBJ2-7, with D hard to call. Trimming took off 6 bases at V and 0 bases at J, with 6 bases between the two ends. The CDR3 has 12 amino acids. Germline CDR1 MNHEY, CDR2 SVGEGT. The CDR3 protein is CASSYSSYEQYF. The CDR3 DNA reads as TGTGCCAGCAGCTATAGCTCCTACGAGCAGTACTTC.

CDR3 in DNA: TGCGCCAGCAGCACCACCCCGGGCACCGGGGAGCTGTTTTTT. This gives the protein CASSTTPGTGELFF. This sequence joins TRBV5-1 and TRBJ2-2; no clear D. The CDR3 has 14 amino acids. CDR1 is SGHRS and CDR2 is YFSETQ in the germline V gene. V was shortened by 4 bases and J by 4 bases, with 11 bases between the two germline ends. Based on the CDR3 plus reference TRBV5-1 and TRBJ2-2, the full variable domain is KAGVTQTPRYLIKTRGQQVTLSCSPISGHRSVSWYQQTPGQGLQFLFEYFSETQRNKGNFPGRFSGRQFSNSRSEMNVSTLELGDSALYLCASSTTPGTGELFFGEGSRLTVL.

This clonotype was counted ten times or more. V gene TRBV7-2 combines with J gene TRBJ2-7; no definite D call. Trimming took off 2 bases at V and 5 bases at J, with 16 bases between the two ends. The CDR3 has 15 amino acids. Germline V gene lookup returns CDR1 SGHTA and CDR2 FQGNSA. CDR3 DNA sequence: TGTGCCAGCAGCTTAAGCTGGGATGGAAGAGACGAGCAGTACTTC. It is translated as CASSLSWDGRDEQYF.

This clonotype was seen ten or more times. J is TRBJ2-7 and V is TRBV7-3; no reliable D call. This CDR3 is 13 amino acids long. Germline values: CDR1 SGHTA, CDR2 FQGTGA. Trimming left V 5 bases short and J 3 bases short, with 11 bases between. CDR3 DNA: TGTGCCAGCAGCATACAAGACCGCTACGAGCAGTACTTC. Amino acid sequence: CASSIQDRYEQYF.

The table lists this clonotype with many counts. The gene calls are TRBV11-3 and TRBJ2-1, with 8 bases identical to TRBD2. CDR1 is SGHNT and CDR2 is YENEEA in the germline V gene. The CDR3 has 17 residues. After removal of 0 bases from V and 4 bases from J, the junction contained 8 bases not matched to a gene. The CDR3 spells CASSLEGREDNYNEQFF. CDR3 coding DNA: TGTGCCAGCAGCTTAGAGGGGCGGGAGGACAATTACAATGAGCAGTTCTTC.

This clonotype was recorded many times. The DNA of the CDR3 is TGTGCCAGCAGCTTAGTCCTGGGACACACTGAAGCTTTCTTT. As protein: CASSLVLGHTEAFF. The rearrangement joins TRBV7-9 to TRBJ1-1, with D possibly matching TRBD1 (5 bases). The CDR3 is made up of 14 amino acids. V lost 1 base and J lost 3, with 9 bases in between. Germline V gene lookup returns CDR1 SEHNR and CDR2 FQNEAQ (reference sequence).

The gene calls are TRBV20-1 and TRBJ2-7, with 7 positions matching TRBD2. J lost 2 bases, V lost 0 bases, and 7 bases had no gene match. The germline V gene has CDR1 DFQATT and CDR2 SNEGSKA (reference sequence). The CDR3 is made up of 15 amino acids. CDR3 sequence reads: CSARDPGEGAYEQYF. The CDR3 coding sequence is TGCAGTGCTAGAGATCCGGGGGAGGGTGCCTACGAGCAGTACTTC.

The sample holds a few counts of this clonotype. The CDR3 DNA is TGTGCCATCAGACCCTTTAATGCCTACGAGCAGTACTTC. Translating it yields CAIRPFNAYEQYF. The V gene is TRBV10-3, the J gene TRBJ2-7, with unresolved D. The CDR3 length is 13 residues. V dropped 6 bases and J dropped 2 bases, with 11 bases sitting between them. The germline V gene encodes CDR1 ENHRY and CDR2 SYGVKD.

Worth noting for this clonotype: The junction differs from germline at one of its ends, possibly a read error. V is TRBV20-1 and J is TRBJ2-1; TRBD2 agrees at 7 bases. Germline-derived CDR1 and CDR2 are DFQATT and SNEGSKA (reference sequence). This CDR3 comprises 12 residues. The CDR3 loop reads CSLSGNNNERFF. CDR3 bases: TGCAGTCTAAGCGGGAACAACAATGAGCGGTTCTTC.

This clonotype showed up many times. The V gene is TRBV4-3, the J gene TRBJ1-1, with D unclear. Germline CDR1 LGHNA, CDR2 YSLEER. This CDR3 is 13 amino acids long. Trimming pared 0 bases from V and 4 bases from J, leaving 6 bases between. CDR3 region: CASSQDRFTEAFF. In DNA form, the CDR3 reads TGCGCCAGCAGCCAAGATCGTTTCACTGAAGCTTTCTTT.